These 30 T cell receptor beta chains share one sample of origin, sequenced in a study of long-term antiretroviral therapy in people with HIV. Researchers ran immunoSEQ v3.0 at survey level. Clones were sequenced by immunoSEQ multiplex PCR, and TCRdb holds only the in-frame ones, with some missing. The sample carries fewer than 25,000 clones, approximately 84% recorded once. The source material was unsorted PBMCs, sampled 1.8 years before starting antiretroviral therapy. All receptors derive from a woman younger than 45 with HIV.

The CDR3 nucleotides are TGTGCCAGCAGTGCGGGACCGAACACTGAAGCTTTCTTT. The encoded protein is CASSAGPNTEAFF. V gene TRBV2 combines with J gene TRBJ1-1; D possibly corresponds to TRBD1 (5 bases). Trimming stripped 4 bases from V and 1 base from J, with 7 bases between. Germline CDR1 reads SNHLY; CDR2 reads FYNNEI. The CDR3 consists of 13 residues.

The gene calls are TRBV29-1 and TRBJ1-2, with D perhaps TRBD1 (5 bases). V was pared by 3 bases and J by 3 bases, with 26 bases between. This CDR3 region has 18 residues. Per germline, CDR1 SQVTM and CDR2 ANQGSEA. The CDR3 spells CSVEQGPAYGKLHYGYTF. The CDR3 DNA reads TGCAGCGTTGAGCAGGGACCAGCGTATGGAAAACTACACTATGGCTACACCTTC.

This clone appeared once. V is TRBV6-5 and J is TRBJ2-5; D not resolved. Germline loops: CDR1 MNHEY, CDR2 SVGAGI. The CDR3 contains 13 residues. V was shortened by 4 bases and J by 2 bases, with 8 bases between the two germline ends. The CDR3: CASSLWGQETQYF. Here the CDR3 DNA reads TGTGCCAGCAGTTTATGGGGACAAGAGACCCAGTACTTC.

V usage is TRBV27 and J usage is TRBJ1-1; the D is unclear. The CDR3 is 16 amino acids. CDR1 and CDR2 (germline): MNHEY, SMNVEV (reference sequence). V lost 1 base, J lost 1 base, and 13 bases lay in between. DNA for the CDR3: TGTGCCAGCAGTTTATTTTATCCTGTCTGGAACACTGAAGCTTTCTTT. Translated, it gives CASSLFYPVWNTEAFF.

This rearrangement joins TRBV11-2 to TRBJ1-6; weak D call: TRBD1 (6 bases). The CDR3 is 15 residues long. CDR1 is SGHAT, CDR2 FQNNGV, per germline. V was clipped by 1 base and J by 6 bases, with 10 bases between them. CDR3 bases: TGTGCCAGCAGCTTAGTAGGGGGGGCTAATTCACCCCTCCACTTT. This encodes CASSLVGGANSPLHF.

This chain connects TRBV5-8 to TRBJ1-2; D is perhaps TRBD1 (5 bases). V lost 0 bases, J lost 8 bases, and 11 bases lay in between. The length of the CDR3 is 13 residues. Per germline, CDR1 SGHTS and CDR2 YDEGEE. Here the CDR3 DNA reads TGTGCCAGCAGCTTGGTGGGGGTAGTGGGCTACACCTTC. Translated: CASSLVGVVGYTF.

The CDR3 is CASSFVFPKKDEAFF. In DNA, the CDR3 is TGTGCCAGCAGCTTTGTATTCCCAAAAAAAGATGAAGCTTTCTTT. The chain is built from TRBV7-8 and TRBJ1-1; no clear D. This CDR3 has 15 residues. Germline V lookup: CDR1 SGHVS, CDR2 FQNEAQ. V was cut by 3 bases and J by 7 bases, with 18 bases left in between.

J is TRBJ2-3 and V is TRBV6-1; the D gene could be TRBD1 or TRBD2 (5 bases each). V shed 5 bases and J shed 4 bases, with 16 bases lying between them. CDR3 length: 15 residues. Per germline, CDR1 MNHNS and CDR2 SASEGT. For the CDR3, the DNA is TGTGCCAGCAGTAATATCGCGAGGGGCCCAGATACGCAGTATTTT. As protein: CASSNIARGPDTQYF.

This chain connects TRBV6-6 to TRBJ2-3, with D uncertain. This CDR3 has 14 residues. V was shortened by 9 bases and J by 6 bases, with 19 bases between the two germline ends. CDR1 and CDR2 from the germline V gene are MNHNY and SVGAGI (reference sequence). CDR3 protein: CASAITVKVDTQYF. CDR3 DNA: TGTGCCAGTGCTATTACGGTAAAGGTGGATACGCAGTATTTT.

The chain joins TRBV2 to TRBJ1-4; D call uncertain. Trimming shortened V by 3 bases and J by 2 bases, and 7 bases separated the two germline ends. Germline CDR1 and CDR2: SNHLY and FYNNEI. This CDR3 contains 14 residues. The CDR3 loop reads CASSDLGTNEKLFF. For the CDR3, the DNA is TGTGCCAGCAGTGATCTGGGGACTAATGAAAAACTGTTTTTT.

The chain carries TRBV7-2 and TRBJ2-1, with 12 bases aligning to TRBD2. Trimming at V came to 5 bases and at J to 1 base, leaving 6 bases not matched to a gene. Germline V lookup: CDR1 SGHTA, CDR2 FQGNSA. This CDR3 contains 17 residues. In DNA form, the CDR3 reads TGTGCCAGCAGCCAAACTAGCGGGGGGATTTCCTACAATGAGCAGTTCTTC. Amino acids: CASSQTSGGISYNEQFF.

The chain couples TRBV6-1 to TRBJ2-5, with no clear D. Germline assignment: CDR1 MNHNS and CDR2 SASEGT. Trimming cost V 7 bases and J 7 bases, with 10 bases left between them. The CDR3 sequence is 11 residues long. CDR3 amino acids: CASNKEGTQYF. The CDR3 DNA sequence: TGTGCCAGCAACAAAGAAGGGACCCAGTACTTC.

This clone was observed once. This CDR3 fails to terminate in the conserved phenylalanine or tryptophan, so it likely reflects a read error. The DNA is omitted, as the CDR3 cannot be located on it reliably, and the CDR3 follows TCRdb's listing. V is TRBV4-1 and J is TRBJ2-3; the D call in the table, TRBD2, was not verified against the DNA. The CDR3 totals 14 residues, both ends included. Germline V gene data show CDR1 as MGHRA and CDR2 as YSYEKL. The CDR3 here is CASSQEGGSGGPLM.

V is TRBV25-1 and J is TRBJ2-3; D ambiguous. The V end lost 4 bases, the J end lost 4 bases, and 0 bases lay between the germline ends. The V gene's germline CDR1 is MGHDK and CDR2 SYGVNS. The CDR3 covers 10 residues. The CDR3 nucleotides are TGTGCCAGCAGTGCAGATACGCAGTATTTT. It yields the protein CASSADTQYF.

The V call is TRBV9, the J call TRBJ2-3; TRBD2 matches at 7 bases. The CDR3 covers 13 residues. Trimming took 4 bases from V and 8 from J; bases not matched to a gene: 7. The germline gives CDR1 SGDLS, CDR2 YYNGEE. The CDR3 nucleotides read TGTGCCAGCAGCCCCCGGACTAGTGGTACGCAGTATTTT. This translates into CASSPRTSGTQYF.

The chain combines TRBV11-2 with TRBJ2-1; D is perhaps TRBD1 or TRBD2 (6 bases each). Between the trimmed V and J ends, which lost 4 bases and 0 bases, there was a span of 10 bases. Germline CDR1 and CDR2: SGHAT and FQNNGV. The CDR3 is 15 residues long. CDR3 amino acids: CASSYGGSSYNEQFF. CDR3 DNA: TGTGCCAGCAGCTACGGGGGCAGCTCCTACAATGAGCAGTTCTTC.

CDR3: CASSLSDTQYF. CDR3 DNA sequence: TGTGCCAGCAGCTTGTCAGATACGCAGTATTTT. This sequence joins TRBV7-2 and TRBJ2-3; no clear D gene. V was clipped by 3 bases and J by 4 bases, with 2 bases between them. The CDR3 runs 11 residues. CDR1 is SGHTA, CDR2 FQGNSA, per germline.

The rearrangement joins TRBV29-1 to TRBJ1-2; 8 bases map to TRBD1. V lost 7 bases and J lost 4; bases outside the gene matches: 2. This CDR3 has 11 amino acids. CDR1 and CDR2 from the germline V gene are SQVTM and ANQGSEA. In nucleotides, the CDR3 is TGCAGCGGGGGGACAGGCTATGGCTACACCTTC. Its translation: CSGGTGYGYTF.

This clone was picked up a small number of times. The chain couples TRBV7-9 to TRBJ1-2; D is possibly TRBD1 (5 bases). This CDR3 spans 15 amino acids. The germline gives CDR1 SEHNR, CDR2 FQNEAQ (reference sequence). V gave up 5 bases and J gave up 6 bases, with 19 bases separating them. CDR3 sequence (DNA): TGTGCCAGCAGCCACCGTTCCGCAGGGAATCATGGCTACACCTTC. Amino acids: CASSHRSAGNHGYTF.

The V and J genes are TRBV14 and TRBJ2-2, with D uncertain. The CDR3 covers 15 residues. Trimming removed 2 bases from V and 13 bases from J, with 20 bases in between. The germline V gene encodes CDR1 SGHDN and CDR2 FVKESK. In DNA, the CDR3 is TGTGCCAGCAGCCAAACCCCCACAGTCCCGGGCGGGCTGTTTTTT. This sequence encodes CASSQTPTVPGGLFF.

The chain is built from TRBV2 and TRBJ1-1; 12 nucleotides match TRBD1. This CDR3 spans 13 amino acids. Looked up from germline, CDR1 is SNHLY and CDR2 is FYNNEI. V lost 6 bases and J lost 10; bases outside the gene matches: 6. The CDR3 here is CASRGTGGGGAFF. DNA of the CDR3: TGTGCCAGCAGAGGGACAGGGGGCGGGGGAGCTTTCTTT.

V usage is TRBV6-5 and J usage is TRBJ1-2; D is possibly TRBD1 (6 bases). Trimming took 6 bases from V and 8 from J, leaving 19 bases between them. The CDR3 is 14 residues long. Germline V CDR1 and CDR2: MNHEY, SVGAGI. CDR3 bases: TGTGCCAGCAGAAACGGAACAGGGTCCGGGGGCTACACCTTC. Translated: CASRNGTGSGGYTF.

This chain joins TRBV27 and TRBJ1-5; tentative D call: TRBD1 (5 bases). Germline V CDR1 and CDR2: MNHEY, SMNVEV (reference sequence). V was shortened by 5 bases and J by 4 bases, with 15 bases between the two germline ends. The CDR3 extends over 15 amino acids. The CDR3 DNA follows: TGTGCCAGCAGTAAATCAGGGATTGGGAATCAGCCCCAGCATTTT. Translating gives CASSKSGIGNQPQHF.

The V call is TRBV7-2, the J call TRBJ1-1; the D gene is possibly TRBD1 (5 bases). The CDR3 contains 14 residues. Trimming took 1 base from V and 5 from J, leaving 11 bases between them. In germline, CDR1 is SGHTA, CDR2 FQGNSA. CDR3 sequence: CASSLVLWGTEAFF. The CDR3 nucleotides are TGTGCCAGCAGCTTAGTATTGTGGGGGACTGAAGCTTTCTTT.

This chain links TRBV2 with TRBJ1-2; D may be TRBD1 (6 bases). CDR1 SNHLY and CDR2 FYNNEI come from the germline V gene. The CDR3 is 14 amino acids. Trimming pared 6 bases from V and 2 bases from J, leaving 13 bases between. CDR3 amino acids: CASRVDSSNYGYTF. Written as DNA, the CDR3 is TGTGCCAGCAGGGTGGACAGTTCGAACTATGGCTACACCTTC.

This chain links TRBV2 with TRBJ1-2, with 9 bases identical to TRBD1. Germline CDR1 reads SNHLY; CDR2 reads FYNNEI. The CDR3 is 18 residues long. The ends lost 4 bases at V and 4 bases at J; junction bases unmatched: 16. The CDR3 coding sequence is TGTGCCAGCAGTGTCCCCGGGCGCGACAGGGGGATGCGCTATGGCTACACCTTC. Protein product: CASSVPGRDRGMRYGYTF.

The V gene is TRBV10-2, the J gene TRBJ1-2, with D possibly TRBD1 on 6 matching bases. Trimming removed 2 bases at V and 8 bases at J, with 12 bases between. This CDR3 has 13 residues. Per the germline V gene, CDR1 is WSHSY and CDR2 is SAAADI. The CDR3 sequence: CASSEGQGGGYTF. CDR3 bases: TGCGCCAGCAGTGAGGGCCAAGGGGGAGGCTACACCTTC.

The chain couples TRBV6-1 to TRBJ2-3, with D hard to call. Germline V gene data show CDR1 as MNHNS and CDR2 as SASEGT. The CDR3 has 14 amino acids. The germline V and J ends were trimmed by 0 bases and 1 base, with 5 bases remaining between them. The CDR3 here is CASSEARGTDTQYF. Written as DNA, the CDR3 is TGTGCCAGCAGTGAAGCTAGAGGCACAGATACGCAGTATTTT.

V usage is TRBV5-6 and J usage is TRBJ1-1, with TRBD1 matching over 12 bases. J gave up 7 bases and V 4 bases, and 11 bases lay outside the gene matches. The CDR3 has 16 residues. Germline assignment: CDR1 SGHDT and CDR2 YYEEEE. The CDR3 DNA is TGTGCCAGCAGCCTAGGGACAGGGGGCTTTTCGGGTGAAGCTTTCTTT. Translating gives CASSLGTGGFSGEAFF.

The chain recombines TRBV6-1 with TRBJ1-6; D is undetermined. The CDR3 totals 14 residues. Germline CDR1 reads MNHNS; CDR2 reads SASEGT. Trimming took off 4 bases at V and 2 bases at J, with 6 bases between the two ends. CDR3 loop: CASSAGPYNSPLHF. The CDR3 coding sequence is TGTGCCAGCAGTGCTGGGCCCTATAATTCACCCCTCCACTTT.